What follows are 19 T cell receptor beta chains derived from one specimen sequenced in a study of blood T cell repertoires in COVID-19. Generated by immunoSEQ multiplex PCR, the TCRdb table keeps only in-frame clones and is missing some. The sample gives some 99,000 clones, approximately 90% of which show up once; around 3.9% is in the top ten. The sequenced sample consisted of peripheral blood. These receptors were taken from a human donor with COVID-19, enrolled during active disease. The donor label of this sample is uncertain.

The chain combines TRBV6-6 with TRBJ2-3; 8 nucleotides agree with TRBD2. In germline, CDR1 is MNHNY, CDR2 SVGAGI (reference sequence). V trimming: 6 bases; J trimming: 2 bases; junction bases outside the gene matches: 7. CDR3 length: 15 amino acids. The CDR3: CASRVSGGHTDTQYF. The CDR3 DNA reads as TGTGCCAGCAGGGTGAGCGGGGGCCACACAGATACGCAGTATTTT.

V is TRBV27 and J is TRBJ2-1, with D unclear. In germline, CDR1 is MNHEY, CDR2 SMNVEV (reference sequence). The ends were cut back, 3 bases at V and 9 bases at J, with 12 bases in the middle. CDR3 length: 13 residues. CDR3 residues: CASSFIADSEQFF. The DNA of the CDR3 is TGTGCCAGCAGTTTTATTGCGGATAGTGAGCAGTTCTTC.

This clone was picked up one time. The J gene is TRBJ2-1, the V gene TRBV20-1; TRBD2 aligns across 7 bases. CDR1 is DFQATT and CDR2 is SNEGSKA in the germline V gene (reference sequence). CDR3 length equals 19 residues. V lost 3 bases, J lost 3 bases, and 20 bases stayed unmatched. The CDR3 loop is CSASGRDYSATQYYNEQFF. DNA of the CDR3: TGCAGTGCTAGTGGAAGGGACTACTCCGCAACCCAGTACTACAATGAGCAGTTCTTC.

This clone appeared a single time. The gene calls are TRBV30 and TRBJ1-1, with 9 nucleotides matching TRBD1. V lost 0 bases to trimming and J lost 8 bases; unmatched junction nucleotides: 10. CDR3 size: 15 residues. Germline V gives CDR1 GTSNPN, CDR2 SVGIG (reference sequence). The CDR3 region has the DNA TGTGCCTGGAGTGTACAGGGGGCCCTAAAGCGGGAAGCTTTCTTT. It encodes CAWSVQGALKREAFF. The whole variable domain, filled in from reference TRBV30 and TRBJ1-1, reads SQTIHQWPATLVQPVGSPLSLECTVEGTSNPNLYWYRQAAGRGLQLLFYSVGIGQISSEVPQNLSASRPQDRQFILSSKKLLLSDSGFYLCAWSVQGALKREAFFGQGTRLTVV.

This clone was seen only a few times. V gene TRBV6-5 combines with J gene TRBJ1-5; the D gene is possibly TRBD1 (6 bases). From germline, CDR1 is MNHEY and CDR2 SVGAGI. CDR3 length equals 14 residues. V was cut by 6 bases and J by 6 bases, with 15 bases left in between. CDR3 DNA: TGTGCCAGCAGCCACGGGGGGGGCGGTCAGCCCCAGCATTTT. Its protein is CASSHGGGGQPQHF.

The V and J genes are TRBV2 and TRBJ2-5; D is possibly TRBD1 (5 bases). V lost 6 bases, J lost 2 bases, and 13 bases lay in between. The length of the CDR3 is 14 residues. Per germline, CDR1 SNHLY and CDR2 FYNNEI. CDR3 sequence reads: CASREWTNQETQYF. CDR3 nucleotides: TGTGCCAGCAGAGAATGGACAAATCAAGAGACCCAGTACTTC.

Written as DNA, the CDR3 is TGTGCCAGCAGCCTCGCCCGGGAGCAGTTCTTC. Amino acid sequence: CASSLAREQFF. This rearrangement joins TRBV3-1 (or the pseudogene TRBV3-2) to TRBJ2-1; D not certain. CDR3 length: 11 residues. CDR1 is LGHDT, CDR2 YNNKEL, per germline (reference sequence). The V gene lost 4 bases and the J gene lost 10 bases, with 8 bases spanning the gap.

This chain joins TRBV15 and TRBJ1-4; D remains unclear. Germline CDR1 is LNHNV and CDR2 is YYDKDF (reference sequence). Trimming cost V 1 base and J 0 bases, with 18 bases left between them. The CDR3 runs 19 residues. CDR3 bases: TGTGCCACCAGCAGAGCCCTAGGTCAGCAGACCGCAACTAATGAAAAACTGTTTTTT. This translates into CATSRALGQQTATNEKLFF.

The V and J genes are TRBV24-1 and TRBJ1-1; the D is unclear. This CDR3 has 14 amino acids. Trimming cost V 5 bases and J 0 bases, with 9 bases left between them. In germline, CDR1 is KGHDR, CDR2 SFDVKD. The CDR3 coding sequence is TGTGCCACCAGTGGAGCGGATCTGAACACTGAAGCTTTCTTT. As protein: CATSGADLNTEAFF.

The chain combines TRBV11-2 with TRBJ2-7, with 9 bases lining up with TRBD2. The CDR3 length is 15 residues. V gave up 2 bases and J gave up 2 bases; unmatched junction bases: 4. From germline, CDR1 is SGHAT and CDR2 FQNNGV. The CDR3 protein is CASSLMLAGTYEQYF. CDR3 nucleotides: TGTGCCAGCAGCTTAATGCTAGCGGGGACCTACGAGCAGTACTTC.

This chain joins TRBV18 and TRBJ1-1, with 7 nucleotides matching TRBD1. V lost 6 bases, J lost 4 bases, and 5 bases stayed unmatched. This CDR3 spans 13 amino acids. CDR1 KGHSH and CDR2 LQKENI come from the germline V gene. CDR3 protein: CASSPDRVTEAFF. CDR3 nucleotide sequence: TGTGCCAGCTCGCCCGACAGGGTCACTGAAGCTTTCTTT.

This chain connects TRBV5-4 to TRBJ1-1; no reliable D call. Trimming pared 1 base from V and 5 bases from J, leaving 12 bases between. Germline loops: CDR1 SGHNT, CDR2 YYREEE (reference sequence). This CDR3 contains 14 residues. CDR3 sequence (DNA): TGTGCCAGCAGCTTGCGAGAATTACGGACTGAAGCTTTCTTT. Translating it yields CASSLRELRTEAFF.

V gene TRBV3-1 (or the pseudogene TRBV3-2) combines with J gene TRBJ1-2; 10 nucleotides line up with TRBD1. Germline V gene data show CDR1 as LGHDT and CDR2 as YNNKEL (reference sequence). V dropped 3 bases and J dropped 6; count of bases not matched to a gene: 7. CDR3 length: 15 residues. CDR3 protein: CASSQLTGTGDGYTF. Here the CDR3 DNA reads TGTGCCAGCAGCCAGCTTACCGGGACAGGGGATGGCTACACCTTC.

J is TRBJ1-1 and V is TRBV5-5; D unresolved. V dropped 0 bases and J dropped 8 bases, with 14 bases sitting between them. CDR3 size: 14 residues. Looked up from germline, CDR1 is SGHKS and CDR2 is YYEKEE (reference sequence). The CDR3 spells CASSLEGGMLEAFF. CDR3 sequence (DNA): TGTGCCAGCAGCTTGGAAGGCGGTATGTTAGAAGCTTTCTTT. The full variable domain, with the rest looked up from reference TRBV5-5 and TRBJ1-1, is DAGVTQSPTHLIKTRGQQVTLRCSPISGHKSVSWYQQVLGQGPQFIFQYYEKEERGRGNFPDRFSARQFPNYSSELNVNALLLGDSALYLCASSLEGGMLEAFFGQGTRLTVV.

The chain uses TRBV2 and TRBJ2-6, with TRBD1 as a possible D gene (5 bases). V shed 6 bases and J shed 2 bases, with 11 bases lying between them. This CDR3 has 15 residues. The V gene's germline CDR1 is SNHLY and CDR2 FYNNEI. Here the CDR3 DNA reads TGTGCCAGCAGGCAGGGAACGACTGGGGCCAACGTCCTGACTTTC. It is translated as CASRQGTTGANVLTF.

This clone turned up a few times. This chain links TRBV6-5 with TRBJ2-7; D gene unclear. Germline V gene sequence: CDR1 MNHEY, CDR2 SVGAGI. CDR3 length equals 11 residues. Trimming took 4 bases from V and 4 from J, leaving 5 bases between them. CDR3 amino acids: CASSSNYEQYF. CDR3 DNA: TGTGCCAGCAGTTCTAATTACGAGCAGTACTTC.

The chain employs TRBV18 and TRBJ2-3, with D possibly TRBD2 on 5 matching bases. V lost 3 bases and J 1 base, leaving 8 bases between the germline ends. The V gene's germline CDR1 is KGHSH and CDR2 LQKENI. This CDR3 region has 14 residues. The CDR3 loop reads CASSPGVGTDTQYF. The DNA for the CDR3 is TGTGCCAGCTCACCCGGGGTTGGCACAGATACGCAGTATTTT.

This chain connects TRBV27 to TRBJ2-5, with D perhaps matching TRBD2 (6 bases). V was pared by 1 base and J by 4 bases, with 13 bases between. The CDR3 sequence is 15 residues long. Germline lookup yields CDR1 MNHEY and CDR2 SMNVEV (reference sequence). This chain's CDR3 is CASSLWSGSGETQYF. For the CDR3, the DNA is TGTGCCAGCAGTTTATGGTCCGGGAGTGGAGAGACCCAGTACTTC.

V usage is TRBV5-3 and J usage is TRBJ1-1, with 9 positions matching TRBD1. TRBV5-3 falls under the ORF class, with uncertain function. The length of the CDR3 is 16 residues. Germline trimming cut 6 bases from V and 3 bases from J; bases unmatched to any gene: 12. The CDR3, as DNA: TGTGCCAGAAAAACAGGGGGCATCATCGTATACACTGAAGCTTTCTTT. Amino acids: CARKTGGIIVYTEAFF.